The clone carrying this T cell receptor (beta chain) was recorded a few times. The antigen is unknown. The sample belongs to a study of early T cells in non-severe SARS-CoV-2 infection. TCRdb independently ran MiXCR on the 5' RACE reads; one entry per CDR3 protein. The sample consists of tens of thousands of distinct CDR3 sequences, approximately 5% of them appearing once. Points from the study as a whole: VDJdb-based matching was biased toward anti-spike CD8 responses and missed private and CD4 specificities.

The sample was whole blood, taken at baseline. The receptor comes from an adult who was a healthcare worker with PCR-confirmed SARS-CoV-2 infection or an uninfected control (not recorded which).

The DNA for the CDR3 is TGCAGTGCTAGAGATGAGGTACATGAAGCTTTCTTT. It yields the protein CSARDEVHEAFF. The chain is built from TRBV20-1 and TRBJ1-1; no clear D. V lost 0 bases, J lost 7 bases, and 9 bases lay in between. Germline lookup yields CDR1 DFQATT and CDR2 SNEGSKA (reference sequence). This CDR3 contains 12 residues.